The entry below describes one T cell receptor beta chain. Its matching antigen is unknown. The data were taken from a study of T cells after yellow fever vaccination. Study overall: Those fractions that held only low numbers of cells were prepared using the SMART-Seq v4 Ultra Low Input RNA kit.

General observations from the study: Primary-vaccination clones mostly resurfaced post-booster (just under 98% CD4, more than 80% CD8). Clonotypes appearing in both CD4 and CD8 compartments existed, and their share was small.

TCRdb itself ran the 5' RACE reads through MiXCR, one entry per CDR3 protein. The table records a few hundred thousand distinct CDR3 sequences, around 16% of them present only once. The V gene's germline CDR1 is MNHEY and CDR2 SMNVEV (reference sequence). Trimming took 10 bases from V and 8 from J; bases not matched to a gene: 15. The CDR3 extends over 14 amino acids. Sequencing was performed on PBMCs, taken around 5 days after the first yellow fever vaccination. This rearrangement joins TRBV27 to TRBJ2-7; TRBD1 matches at 9 bases. The receptor's source is a young man who received the YFV17D yellow fever vaccine. CDR3 in amino acids: CANRPGTGPPKQYF. The CDR3, as DNA: TGTGCCAACCGACCAGGGACAGGGCCACCCAAGCAGTACTTC.